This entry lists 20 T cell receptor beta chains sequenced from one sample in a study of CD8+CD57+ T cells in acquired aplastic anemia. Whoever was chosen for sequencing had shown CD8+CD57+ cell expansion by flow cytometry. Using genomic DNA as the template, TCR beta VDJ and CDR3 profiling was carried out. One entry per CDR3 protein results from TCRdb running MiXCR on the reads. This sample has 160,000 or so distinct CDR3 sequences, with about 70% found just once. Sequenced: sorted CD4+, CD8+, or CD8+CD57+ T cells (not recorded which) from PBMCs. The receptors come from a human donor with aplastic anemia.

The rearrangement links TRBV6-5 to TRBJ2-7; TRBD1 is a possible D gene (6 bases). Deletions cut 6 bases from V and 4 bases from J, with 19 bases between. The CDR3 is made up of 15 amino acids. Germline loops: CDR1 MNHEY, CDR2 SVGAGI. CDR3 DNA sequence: TGTGCCAGCAGACGCCGGGACACCGGTGGGTACGAGCAGTACTTC. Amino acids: CASRRRDTGGYEQYF.

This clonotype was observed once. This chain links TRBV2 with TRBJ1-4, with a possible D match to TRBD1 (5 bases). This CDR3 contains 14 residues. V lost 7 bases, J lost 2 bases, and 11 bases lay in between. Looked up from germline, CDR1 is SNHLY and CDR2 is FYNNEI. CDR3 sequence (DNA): TGTGCCAGCATCACGGGGACCACTAATGAAAAACTGTTTTTT. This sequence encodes CASITGTTNEKLFF.

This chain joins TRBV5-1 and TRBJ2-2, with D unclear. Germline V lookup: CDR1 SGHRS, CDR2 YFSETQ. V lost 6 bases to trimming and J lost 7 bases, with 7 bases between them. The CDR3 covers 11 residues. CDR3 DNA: TGCGCCAGCACCCTTGGCGGGGAGCTGTTTTTT. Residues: CASTLGGELFF.

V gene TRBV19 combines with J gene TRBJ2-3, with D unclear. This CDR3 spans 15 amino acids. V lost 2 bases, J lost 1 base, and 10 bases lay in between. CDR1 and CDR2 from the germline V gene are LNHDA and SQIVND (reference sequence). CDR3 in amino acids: CASSISVVGTDTQYF. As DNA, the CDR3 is TGTGCCAGTAGTATATCAGTTGTCGGCACAGATACGCAGTATTTT.

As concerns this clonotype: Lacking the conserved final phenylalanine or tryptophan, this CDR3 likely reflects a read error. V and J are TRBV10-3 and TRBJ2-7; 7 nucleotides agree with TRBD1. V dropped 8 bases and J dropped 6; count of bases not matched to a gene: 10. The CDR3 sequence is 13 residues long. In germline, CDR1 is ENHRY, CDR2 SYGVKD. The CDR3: CAIGGTGVGEQYS. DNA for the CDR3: TGTGCCATCGGGGGAACAGGGGTCGGCGAGCAGTACTCC.

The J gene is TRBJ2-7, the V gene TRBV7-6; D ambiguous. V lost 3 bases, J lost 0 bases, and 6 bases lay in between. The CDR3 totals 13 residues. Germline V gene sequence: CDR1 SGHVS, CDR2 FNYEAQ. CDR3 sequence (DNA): TGTGCCAGCAGCTTGCACAGCTCCTACGAGCAGTACTTC. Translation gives CASSLHSSYEQYF.

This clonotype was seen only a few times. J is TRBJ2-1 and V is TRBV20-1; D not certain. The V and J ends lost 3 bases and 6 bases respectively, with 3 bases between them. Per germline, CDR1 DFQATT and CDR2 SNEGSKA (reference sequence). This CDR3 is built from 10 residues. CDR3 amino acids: CSASSNEQFF. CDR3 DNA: TGCAGTGCTAGTTCCAATGAGCAGTTCTTC.

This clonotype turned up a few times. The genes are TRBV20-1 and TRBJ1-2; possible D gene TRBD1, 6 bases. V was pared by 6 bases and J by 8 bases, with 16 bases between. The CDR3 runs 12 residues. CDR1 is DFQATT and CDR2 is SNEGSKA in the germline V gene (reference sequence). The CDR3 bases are TGCAGTGCGGATAGGACAGCAAACGGCTACACCTTC. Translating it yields CSADRTANGYTF.

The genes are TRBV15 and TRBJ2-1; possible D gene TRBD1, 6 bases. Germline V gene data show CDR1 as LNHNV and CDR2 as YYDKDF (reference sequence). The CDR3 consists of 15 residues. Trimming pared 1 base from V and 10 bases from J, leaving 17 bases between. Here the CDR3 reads CATSRASTGMMEQFF. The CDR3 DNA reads TGTGCCACCAGCAGAGCGTCTACAGGGATGATGGAGCAGTTCTTC.

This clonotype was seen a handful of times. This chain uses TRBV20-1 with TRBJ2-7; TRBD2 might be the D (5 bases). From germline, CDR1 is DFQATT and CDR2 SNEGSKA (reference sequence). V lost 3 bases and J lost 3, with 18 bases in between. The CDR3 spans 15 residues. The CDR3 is CSASYPGRRSYEQYF. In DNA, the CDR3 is TGCAGTGCTAGTTACCCCGGTCGGAGGAGCTACGAGCAGTACTTC.

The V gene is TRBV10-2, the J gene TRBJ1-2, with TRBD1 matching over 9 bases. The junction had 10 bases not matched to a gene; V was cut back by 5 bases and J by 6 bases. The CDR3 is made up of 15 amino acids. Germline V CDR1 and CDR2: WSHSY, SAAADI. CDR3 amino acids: CASSKDRGAQHGYTF. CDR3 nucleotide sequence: TGCGCCAGCAGTAAGGACAGGGGAGCCCAGCATGGCTACACCTTC.

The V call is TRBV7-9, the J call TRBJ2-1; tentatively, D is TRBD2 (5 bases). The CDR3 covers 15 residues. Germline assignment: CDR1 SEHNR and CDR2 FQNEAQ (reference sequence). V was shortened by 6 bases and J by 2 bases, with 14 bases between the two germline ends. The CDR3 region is CASSVVTGAYNEQFF. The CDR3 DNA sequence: TGTGCCAGCAGTGTAGTAACCGGGGCCTACAATGAGCAGTTCTTC.

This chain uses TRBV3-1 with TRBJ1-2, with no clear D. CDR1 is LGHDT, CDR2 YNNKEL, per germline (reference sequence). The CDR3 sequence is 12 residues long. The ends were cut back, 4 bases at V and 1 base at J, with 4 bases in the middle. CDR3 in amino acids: CASSLFNYGYTF. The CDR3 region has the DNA TGTGCCAGCAGCCTGTTTAACTATGGCTACACCTTC.

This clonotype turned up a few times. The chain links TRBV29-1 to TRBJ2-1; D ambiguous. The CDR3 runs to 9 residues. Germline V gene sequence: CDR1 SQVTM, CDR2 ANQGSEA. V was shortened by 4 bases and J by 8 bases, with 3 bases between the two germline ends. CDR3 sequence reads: CSVGYEQFF. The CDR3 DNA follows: TGCAGCGTTGGCTATGAGCAGTTCTTC.

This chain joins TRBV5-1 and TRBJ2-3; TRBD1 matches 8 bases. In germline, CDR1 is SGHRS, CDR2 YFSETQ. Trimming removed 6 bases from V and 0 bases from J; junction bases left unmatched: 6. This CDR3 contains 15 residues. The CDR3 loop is CASKGQGASTDTQYF. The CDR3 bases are TGCGCCAGCAAGGGGCAGGGGGCTAGCACAGATACGCAGTATTTT.

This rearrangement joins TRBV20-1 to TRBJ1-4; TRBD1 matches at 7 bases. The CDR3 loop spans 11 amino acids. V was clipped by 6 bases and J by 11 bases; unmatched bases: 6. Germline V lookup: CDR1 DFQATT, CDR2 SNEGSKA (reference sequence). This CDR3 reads CSARQGVKLFF. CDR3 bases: TGCAGTGCCCGACAGGGAGTCAAACTGTTTTTT.

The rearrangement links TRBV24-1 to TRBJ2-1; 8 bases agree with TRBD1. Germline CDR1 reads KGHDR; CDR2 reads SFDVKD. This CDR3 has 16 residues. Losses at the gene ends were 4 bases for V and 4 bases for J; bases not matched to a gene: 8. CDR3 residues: CATSEFQGAPYNEQFF. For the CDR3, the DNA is TGTGCCACCAGTGAATTTCAGGGGGCGCCTTACAATGAGCAGTTCTTC.

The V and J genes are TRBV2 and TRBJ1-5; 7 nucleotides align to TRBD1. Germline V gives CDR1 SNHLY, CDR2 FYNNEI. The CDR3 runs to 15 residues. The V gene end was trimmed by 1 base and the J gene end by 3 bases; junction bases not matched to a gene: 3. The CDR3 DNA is TGTGCCAGCAGTGAAGGACAGGGATACAATCAGCCCCAGCATTTT. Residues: CASSEGQGYNQPQHF.

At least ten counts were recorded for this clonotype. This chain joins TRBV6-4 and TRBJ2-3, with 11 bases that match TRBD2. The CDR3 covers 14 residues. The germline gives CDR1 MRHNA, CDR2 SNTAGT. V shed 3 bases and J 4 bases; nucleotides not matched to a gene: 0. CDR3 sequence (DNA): TGTGCCAGCAGTGAACTAGCGGGAGCAGATACGCAGTATTTT. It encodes CASSELAGADTQYF.

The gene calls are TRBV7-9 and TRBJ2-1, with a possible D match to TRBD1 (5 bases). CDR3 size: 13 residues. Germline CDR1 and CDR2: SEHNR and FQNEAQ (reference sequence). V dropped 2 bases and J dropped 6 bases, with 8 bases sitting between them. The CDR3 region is CASSLPGSNEQFF. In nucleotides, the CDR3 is TGTGCCAGCAGCTTACCAGGGTCCAATGAGCAGTTCTTC.